These 22 T cell receptor beta chains came from one sample sequenced in a study of patients and donors after allogeneic stem cell transplantation. TCRdb re-called the RT-PCR reads with MiXCR, one entry per CDR3 protein. The data hold 400,000 to 450,000 distinct CDR3 sequences, with 15% to 20% observed a single time. The sequenced sample was blood, either unsorted or a sorted T cell fraction (not recorded which). The receptors here all came from a human donor who was either an allogeneic HSCT recipient or a stem cell or donor lymphocyte infusion donor (not recorded which). It is not recorded whose cells these are; they may come from a transplant donor.

V is TRBV20-1 and J is TRBJ2-5, with 11 bases lining up with TRBD2. Germline V gene lookup returns CDR1 DFQATT and CDR2 SNEGSKA (reference sequence). The CDR3 runs to 17 residues. J gave up 0 bases and V 3 bases, and 9 bases lay outside the gene matches. The CDR3 DNA reads TGCAGTGCTAGTCGGCTAGCGGGGGGCCAGTACCAAGAGACCCAGTACTTC. Amino acid sequence: CSASRLAGGQYQETQYF.

The rearrangement uses TRBV12-3 or TRBV12-4 and TRBJ1-2; 12 bases are a match to TRBD1. The CDR3 totals 12 residues. Trimming took 11 bases from V and 8 from J; bases not matched to a gene: 6. CDR3 sequence reads: CALLGQGAGYTF. The CDR3 coding sequence is TGTGCCCTCCTGGGACAGGGGGCCGGCTACACCTTC.

This clonotype occurred a few times. The CDR3 bases are TGTGCCAGCAGCGAAGTTCGCGGGAAGAATGAAAAACTGTTTTTT. This encodes CASSEVRGKNEKLFF. The rearrangement uses TRBV13 and TRBJ1-4; D remains unclear. The CDR3 runs 15 residues. Germline V gene lookup returns CDR1 PRHDT and CDR2 FYEKMQ (reference sequence). V was cut by 5 bases and J by 5 bases, with 15 bases left in between.

This clonotype was counted a few times. This chain's CDR3 is CSVEGGDEYGYTF. CDR3 in DNA: TGCAGCGTTGAGGGGGGCGACGAGTATGGCTACACCTTC. V is TRBV29-1 and J is TRBJ1-2; D perhaps matches TRBD1 (6 bases). Germline V gene lookup returns CDR1 SQVTM and CDR2 ANQGSEA. V was cut by 3 bases and J by 5 bases, with 13 bases left in between. CDR3 length: 13 amino acids.

This chain links TRBV27 with TRBJ1-1; TRBD1 agrees at 9 bases. The V gene end was trimmed by 5 bases and the J gene end by 6 bases; junction bases not matched to a gene: 7. This CDR3 has 14 amino acids. Per germline, CDR1 MNHEY and CDR2 SMNVEV (reference sequence). CDR3 protein: CASSGQGRGAEAFF. The CDR3 DNA is TGTGCCAGCAGTGGACAGGGGAGAGGGGCTGAAGCTTTCTTT.

This clonotype was detected a few times. This chain joins TRBV24-1 and TRBJ2-3, with 7 nucleotides matching TRBD1. Unmatched junction bases numbered 6, after V lost 5 bases and J lost 2 bases. Germline V gene sequence: CDR1 KGHDR, CDR2 SFDVKD. This CDR3 spans 15 amino acids. The CDR3 here is CATSGVGQITDTQYF. The CDR3, as DNA: TGTGCCACCAGTGGGGTGGGACAGATCACAGATACGCAGTATTTT.

This clonotype was seen a handful of times. This chain uses TRBV7-2 with TRBJ2-1; 7 bases match TRBD2. Trimming removed 2 bases from V and 7 bases from J; junction bases left unmatched: 5. The CDR3 is made up of 14 amino acids. Germline V gene lookup returns CDR1 SGHTA and CDR2 FQGNSA. In DNA, the CDR3 is TGTGCCAGCAGCTTATTGGGGGGAGGGAATGAGCAGTTCTTC. This sequence encodes CASSLLGGGNEQFF.

This clonotype was recorded a few times. The chain is built from TRBV7-2 and TRBJ1-2; D uncertain. There are 14 residues in the CDR3. Trimming removed 5 bases at V and 2 bases at J, with 12 bases between. Germline CDR1 and CDR2: SGHTA and FQGNSA. CDR3 loop: CASSLHRGNYGYTF. The CDR3 DNA reads as TGTGCCAGCAGCCTCCACAGAGGAAACTATGGCTACACCTTC.

V usage is TRBV3-1 and J usage is TRBJ2-2; either TRBD1 or TRBD2 may supply D (5 bases each). Germline CDR1 is LGHDT and CDR2 is YNNKEL (reference sequence). V lost 3 bases to trimming and J lost 6 bases, with 17 bases between them. The CDR3 runs 16 residues. The CDR3 reads CASSQTGRRGPGELFF. The CDR3 nucleotides are TGTGCCAGCAGCCAGACCGGGCGACGGGGCCCCGGGGAGCTGTTTTTT.

This clonotype was found a few times. J is TRBJ2-2 and V is TRBV25-1, with D perhaps given as TRBD1 or TRBD2 (5 bases each). This CDR3 has 13 amino acids. Trimming removed 5 bases at V and 5 bases at J, with 9 bases between. The germline gives CDR1 MGHDK, CDR2 SYGVNS. The CDR3 reads CASSPGPTGELFF. The CDR3 nucleotides read TGTGCCAGCAGTCCGGGGCCGACCGGGGAGCTGTTTTTT.

This clonotype appeared once. The gene calls are TRBV25-1 and TRBJ2-7; the D gene is possibly TRBD1 (5 bases). Trimming pared 1 base from V and 2 bases from J, leaving 12 bases between. Per germline, CDR1 MGHDK and CDR2 SYGVNS. This CDR3 has 15 amino acids. The CDR3 DNA reads as TGTGCCAGCAGTGAATTGGGCAGGGAAACCTACGAGCAGTACTTC. Translation gives CASSELGRETYEQYF.

V gene TRBV20-1 combines with J gene TRBJ1-5, with D hard to call. This CDR3 has 11 amino acids. Trimming pared 6 bases from V and 9 bases from J, leaving 12 bases between. Germline V gene sequence: CDR1 DFQATT, CDR2 SNEGSKA (reference sequence). For the CDR3, the DNA is TGCAGTGCCGGCCGAATGGTGCCCCAGCATTTT. This gives the protein CSAGRMVPQHF.

The chain recombines TRBV6-5 with TRBJ2-5, with a weak D call TRBD1 (5 bases). This CDR3 comprises 17 residues. Germline loops: CDR1 MNHEY, CDR2 SVGAGI. V was clipped by 0 bases and J by 5 bases, with 19 bases between them. The chain's CDR3 is CASSYSRGTGLSETQYF. For the CDR3, the DNA is TGTGCCAGCAGTTACTCGAGAGGCACAGGTCTCTCGGAGACCCAGTACTTC.

This clonotype was picked up many times. The rearrangement links TRBV10-3 to TRBJ1-2; possible D gene TRBD1, 5 bases. V was shortened by 3 bases and J by 2 bases, with 13 bases between the two germline ends. This CDR3 is 15 amino acids long. The germline CDR1 and CDR2 sequences are ENHRY and SYGVKD. The CDR3 sequence is CAISETPGRNYGYTF. The CDR3, as DNA: TGTGCCATCAGTGAAACTCCGGGACGGAACTATGGCTACACCTTC.

V is TRBV5-6 and J is TRBJ2-7; 12 nucleotides agree with TRBD2. Trimming cost V 3 bases and J 2 bases; bases outside gene matches: 9. This CDR3 has 17 amino acids. CDR1 SGHDT and CDR2 YYEEEE come from the germline V gene. The CDR3 DNA follows: TGTGCCAGCAGCTCCACAACTAGCGGGGGGTCCACCTACGAGCAGTACTTC. It specifies CASSSTTSGGSTYEQYF.

This clonotype was seen repeatedly, ten times or more. V is TRBV5-5 and J is TRBJ2-5; no reliable D call. Germline V gene sequence: CDR1 SGHKS, CDR2 YYEKEE (reference sequence). The CDR3 is 13 amino acids. The V gene lost 0 bases and the J gene lost 5 bases, with 8 bases spanning the gap. The chain's CDR3 is CASSLGPRETQYF. In DNA form, the CDR3 reads TGTGCCAGCAGCTTGGGACCTAGGGAGACCCAGTACTTC.

Worth noting for this clonotype: This may be a read error, as it is one base from a much larger clone. Here the CDR3 omits its conserved ending phenylalanine or tryptophan, so a read error is the likely source. The rearrangement joins TRBV27 to TRBJ2-7, with D perhaps TRBD1 or TRBD2 (5 bases each). The CDR3 spans 14 residues. V lost 5 bases and J lost 2, with 13 bases in between. Germline V gene lookup returns CDR1 MNHEY and CDR2 SMNVEV (reference sequence). The CDR3 DNA reads as TGTGCCAGCAGTCCCGGGACGGGCCCCTACGAGCAGTACCTC. Translating it yields CASSPGTGPYEQYL.

The rearrangement joins TRBV7-2 to TRBJ2-3, with D maybe TRBD1 (6 bases). CDR1 SGHTA and CDR2 FQGNSA come from the germline V gene. The V and J ends lost 5 bases and 2 bases respectively, with 14 bases between them. The CDR3 length is 15 residues. The DNA for the CDR3 is TGTGCCAGCAGCCAGGACAGCACCTACACAGATACGCAGTATTTT. Its translation is CASSQDSTYTDTQYF.

J is TRBJ2-3 and V is TRBV7-3; D perhaps matches TRBD1 (6 bases). Germline-derived CDR1 and CDR2 are SGHTA and FQGTGA. The V gene lost 5 bases and the J gene lost 4 bases, with 10 bases spanning the gap. The CDR3 is made up of 13 amino acids. The CDR3 nucleotides read TGTGCCAGCAGCGGGCACAGGGCAGATACGCAGTATTTT. Its translation is CASSGHRADTQYF. Together with reference TRBV7-3 and TRBJ2-3, the CDR3 gives the full variable domain: GAGVSQTPSNKVTEKGKYVELRCDPISGHTALYWYRQSLGQGPEFLIYFQGTGAADDSGLPNDRFFAVRPEGSVSTLKIQRTERGDSAVYLCASSGHRADTQYFGPGTRLTVL.

The V call is TRBV6-1, the J call TRBJ1-5; the D is unclear. The CDR3 is 15 residues long. Per germline, CDR1 MNHNS and CDR2 SASEGT. V was clipped by 6 bases and J by 2 bases, with 14 bases between them. CDR3 protein: CASRMDRVGNQPQHF. In DNA form, the CDR3 reads TGTGCCAGCAGGATGGACCGGGTCGGCAATCAGCCCCAGCATTTT.

This clonotype occurred a few times. In nucleotides, the CDR3 is TGTGCCAGCTCATCCGCAGCAAACGGGGCCAACGTCCTGACTTTC. Its protein is CASSSAANGANVLTF. V and J are TRBV18 and TRBJ2-6; D remains unclear. This CDR3 comprises 15 residues. V was shortened by 5 bases and J by 4 bases, with 12 bases between the two germline ends. Germline V gene data show CDR1 as KGHSH and CDR2 as LQKENI.

This clonotype occurred a few times. The chain is built from TRBV5-1 and TRBJ1-1; 8 nucleotides agree with TRBD1. Trimming removed 4 bases from V and 0 bases from J; junction bases left unmatched: 5. Germline CDR1 and CDR2: SGHRS and YFSETQ. This CDR3 contains 15 residues. CDR3 nucleotides: TGCGCCAGCAGCCCGGACAGGGAGGTGAACACTGAAGCTTTCTTT. As protein: CASSPDREVNTEAFF.